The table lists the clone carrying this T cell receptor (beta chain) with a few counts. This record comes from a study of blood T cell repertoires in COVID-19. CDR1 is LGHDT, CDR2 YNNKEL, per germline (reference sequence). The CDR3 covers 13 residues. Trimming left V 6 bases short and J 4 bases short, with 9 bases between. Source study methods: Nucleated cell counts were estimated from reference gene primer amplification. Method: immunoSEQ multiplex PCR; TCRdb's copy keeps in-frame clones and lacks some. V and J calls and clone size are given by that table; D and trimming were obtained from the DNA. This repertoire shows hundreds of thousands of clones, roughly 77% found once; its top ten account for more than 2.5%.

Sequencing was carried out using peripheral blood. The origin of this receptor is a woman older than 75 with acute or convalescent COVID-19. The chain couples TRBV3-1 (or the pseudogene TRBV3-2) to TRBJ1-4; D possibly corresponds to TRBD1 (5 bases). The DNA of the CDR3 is TGTGCCAGCAGTCGGGGGAATAATGAAAAACTGTTTTTT. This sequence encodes CASSRGNNEKLFF.